This entry is about one TCR beta chain. This clone's antigen is unknown. Per-nucleotide qualities are absent, and no much larger clonotype sits a single base away. CDR1 SGHTA and CDR2 FQGNSA were looked up in the germline V gene. Trimming accounts for 6 bases at V and 9 bases at J, while the number of junction bases matched to no gene is 11. Taken from cysteine to phenylalanine, the CDR3 has 14 residues. Only the CDR3 region is kept as DNA, spanning 42 bases read in frame from base 1. These data belong to a study of blood T cell repertoires in COVID-19 (TCRdb year 2020). At the level of the whole study: Collaborator samples came from the United States, Italy and Spain and covered acute and convalescent phases of COVID-19. The prospective study material was composed of cDNA or gDNA derived from T cells, B-cell-depleted T cells, or PBMCs. The dataset comprised deeply sampled blood TCRbeta repertoires from subjects exposed to, actively infected with, or recovered from COVID-19. The repertoires were released in a freely available public database intended as a resource for research on the immune response to SARS-CoV-2. The samples were drawn from the first 160 participants of the ongoing ImmuneRACE study and from under 1,500 subjects provided by 6 global collaborators. Nearly every sample came with metadata listing a de-identified subject ID, COVID-19 status, age in years and sex. Where HLA class I and class II types were available, the types were taken from metadata supplied by the sample provider, not from assay-based typing. Overall study outcomes, separate from this receptor: How much clinical and demographic metadata was included differed by source and by participant, and the metadata was provided uncurated.

TCRbeta CDR3 regions were amplified from genomic DNA using the immunoSEQ Assay, a bias-controlled multiplex PCR. The study's processing was this. The number of nucleated cells in each sample was estimated by amplification of reference gene primers within the assay. To quantify the absolute abundance of each unique TCRbeta CDR3 rearrangement, sequence reads were collapsed and filtered. For each sample, productive Simpson clonality was calculated as the square root of Simpson's diversity index across productive rearrangements. The table was pulled from immuneACCESS by TCRdb, which kept in-frame rearrangements only. Such tables lose some clones; where checked, under half of the loss comes from unresolved V genes, and the rest has no known cause. V, J and clone size are taken as reported in that table, and D and trimming were inferred from the DNA itself. Here the sample has approximately 180,000 clones; 78% occur a single time. 15% to 20% of the sample is in the top ten clones.

Participants in the prospective study were aged about 18 to 100 years, lived in 24 United States geographic areas, and enrolled through a virtual design. To assign participants to cohorts, the prospective study relied on clinical history that participants themselves reported in a screening survey and a study questionnaire. ImmuneRACE Cohort 3 recovered participants were defined by two consecutive negative NP/OP PCR tests, healthcare professional clearance, or symptom resolution. Each participant in the prospective study had whole blood, serum and a nasopharyngeal or oropharyngeal swab collected by mobile phlebotomists. Additional blood draws and questionnaires over an approximately two-month period could optionally be provided by prospective study participants. Prospective study blood samples were shipped either frozen or at room temperature before DNA extraction.

This sequence uses TRBV7-2 and TRBJ2-1; TRBD2 lines up with 7 middle nucleotides. Sequenced sample: PBMCs or T cells enriched from blood (not recorded which). The TCR was taken from a woman between 45 and 65 years old who had recovered from COVID-19. The DNA sequence is TGTGCCAGCAGGGTAGCGGGCGGAGGCGGTGAGCAGTTCTTC. It translates as CASRVAGGGGEQFF.